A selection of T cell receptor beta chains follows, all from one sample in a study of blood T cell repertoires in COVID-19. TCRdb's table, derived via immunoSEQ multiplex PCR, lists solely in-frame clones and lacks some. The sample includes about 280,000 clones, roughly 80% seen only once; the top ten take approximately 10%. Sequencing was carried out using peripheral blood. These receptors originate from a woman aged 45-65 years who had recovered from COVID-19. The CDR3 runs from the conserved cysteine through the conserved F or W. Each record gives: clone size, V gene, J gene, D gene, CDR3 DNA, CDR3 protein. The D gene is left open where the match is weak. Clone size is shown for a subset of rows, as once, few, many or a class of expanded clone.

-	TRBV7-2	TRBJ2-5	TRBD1	TGTGCCAGCAGCCCAGGGACAGGGCAAGAGACCCAGTACTTC	CASSPGTGQETQYF
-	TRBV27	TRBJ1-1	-	TGTGCCAGCCAGCAGACGGGAGGCCCGAACACTGAAGCTTTCTTT	CASQQTGGPNTEAFF
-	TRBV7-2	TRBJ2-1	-	TGTGCCAGCAGCACATACAATGAGCAGTTCTTC	CASSTYNEQFF
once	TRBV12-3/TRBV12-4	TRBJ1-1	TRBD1	TGTGCCAGCAGCCCAACCCGGACAGGGGAAGCTTTCTTT	CASSPTRTGEAFF
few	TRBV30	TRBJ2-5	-	TGTGCCTGGAGTGTCGGTGGGCCCCAGTACTTC	CAWSVGGPQYF
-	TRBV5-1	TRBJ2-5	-	TGCGCCAGCAGCTTGGGGGACTTACGACAAGAGACCCAGTACTTC	CASSLGDLRQETQYF
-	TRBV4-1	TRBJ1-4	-	TGCGCCAGCAGCCAACGGAGCAGGGCGAATAATGAAAAACTGTTTTTT	CASSQRSRANNEKLFF
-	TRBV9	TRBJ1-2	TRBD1	TGTGCCAGCAGCGCCACAGGGGGCGCGAACTATGGCTACACCTTC	CASSATGGANYGYTF
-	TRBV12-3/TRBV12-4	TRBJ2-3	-	TGTGCCAGCAGCTGGAGGCAGCGAGATACGCAGTATTTT	CASSWRQRDTQYF
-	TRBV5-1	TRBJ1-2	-	TGCGCCAGCAGCTTGGATAGGACAGAATATGGCTACACCTTC	CASSLDRTEYGYTF
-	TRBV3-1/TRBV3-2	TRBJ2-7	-	TGTGCCAGCGGGGGGTCCACAAACTACGAGCAGTACTTC	CASGGSTNYEQYF
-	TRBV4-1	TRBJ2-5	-	TGCGCCAGCAGCCAAGAAACGGAGGCGGGGATCGAGACCCAGTACTTC	CASSQETEAGIETQYF
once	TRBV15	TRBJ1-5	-	TGTGCCACCAGCAAACAGGAGAATCAGCCCCAGCATTTT	CATSKQENQPQHF
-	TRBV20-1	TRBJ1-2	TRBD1	TGCAGTGCTAGTTCCAAACACGGGAGGGGGCGGTTGCGTCTCTATGGCTACACCTTC	CSASSKHGRGRLRLYGYTF
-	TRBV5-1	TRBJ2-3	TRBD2	TGCGCCAGCACACTAGCGGGGAAGCGCACAGATACGCAGTATTTT	CASTLAGKRTDTQYF
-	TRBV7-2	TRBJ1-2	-	TGTGCCAGCAGCTTATTAGGCTACACCTTC	CASSLLGYTF
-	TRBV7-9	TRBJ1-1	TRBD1	TGTGCCAGCAGCCTGGACAGGGAGCAAGCTTTCTTT	CASSLDREQAFF
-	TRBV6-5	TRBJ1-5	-	TGTGCCAGCAGTTACACCCAGGCAAGCAATCAGCCCCAGCATTTT	CASSYTQASNQPQHF
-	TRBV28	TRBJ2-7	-	TGTGCCAGCAGTTTTTCCCTACTCTACGAGCAGTACTTC	CASSFSLLYEQYF
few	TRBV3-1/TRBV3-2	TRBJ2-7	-	TGTGCCAGCAGCCAAGTCGCAACAGGCGCCTACGAGCAGTACTTC	CASSQVATGAYEQYF
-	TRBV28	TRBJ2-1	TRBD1	TGTGCCAGCAGTTCTCGAGACAGGGAAGAGCAGTTCTTC	CASSSRDREEQFF
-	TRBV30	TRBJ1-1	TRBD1	TGTGCCTGGGAGACAGGGTACACTGAAGCTTTCTTT	CAWETGYTEAFF